These 28 T cell receptor delta chains were all obtained from the same sample, sequenced in a study of γδ T cells in repeated Plasmodium falciparum infection. TCRdb fed the multiplex PCR reads into CATT to redo clone calling. The sample has roughly 90,000 delta-chain clones, almost 1.5% seen once; the top ten hold over 8%. Gammadelta T cells were flow-sorted from PBMC into Vgamma9/Vdelta2+ and Vdelta2-negative populations for bulk analysis. The specimen was gamma-delta T cells from blood. The receptor source for this set is a pool of human donors (malaria-infected and uninfected, not separated).

The sample holds many counts of this clone. The gene calls are TRDV1 and TRDJ1; possibly TRDD3 for D (5 bases). CDR1 TSWWSYY and CDR2 QGS come from the germline V gene. The CDR3 consists of 16 residues. Between the trimmed V and J ends, which lost 3 bases and 4 bases, there was a span of 18 bases. This CDR3 reads CALGDPTSYGDDKLIF. For the CDR3, the DNA is TGTGCTCTTGGGGACCCAACGTCGTATGGGGACGATAAACTCATCTTT.

Regarding this clone: This likely reflects a read error, since a far larger clone is one base away. This CDR3 is also generated by other DNA sequences in the sample. The chain combines TRDV2 with TRDJ2; 11 nucleotides agree with TRDD3. Germline V lookup: CDR1 GEAIGNYY, CDR2 EKD. The CDR3 is 17 amino acids. The CDR3 loop is CACDTGMGDTRTAQLFF. As DNA, the CDR3 is TGTGCCTGCGACACCGGGATGGGGGATACGCGAACAGCACAACTCTTCTTT.

This clone has ten or more counts. The CDR3 spells CACDTLNPTGGGQSSWDTRQMFF. The DNA of the CDR3 is TGTGCCTGTGACACCCTTAATCCCACGGGTGGGGGCCAAAGCTCCTGGGACACCCGACAGATGTTTTTC. V and J are TRDV2 and TRDJ3; possible D gene TRDD3, 6 bases. The J gene, left out of TCRdb, was set here by checking the DNA against germline. The V gene's germline CDR1 is GEAIGNYY and CDR2 EKD. Trimming left V 0 bases short and J 0 bases short, with 26 bases between. The CDR3 is 23 amino acids.

Points on this clone: This DNA's translation and the protein TCRdb lists, from a much larger clone, do not match at residue 8, likely due to a read error; the protein shown is translated from the DNA. The rearrangement uses TRDV2 and TRDJ1, with 8 nucleotides matching TRDD3. As TCRdb names no J gene, one was assigned here on the basis of a DNA match to germline. J lost 0 bases, V lost 0 bases, and 20 bases had no gene match. Germline V CDR1 and CDR2: GEAIGNYY, EKD. This CDR3 comprises 21 residues. The CDR3 region is CACDTVPGGDKGQEYTDKLIF. The CDR3 nucleotides read TGTGCCTGTGACACCGTGCCGGGGGGGGATAAAGGGCAGGAGTACACCGATAAACTCATCTTT.

This clone was counted between two and nine times. The protein that TCRdb holds for this DNA derives from a much larger clone and differs from the translated DNA at residue 22, which likely indicates a read error; the protein shown here is translated from the DNA. This sequence joins TRDV1 and TRDJ1; 11 bases are a match to TRDD3. The CDR3 is 24 amino acids. The germline gives CDR1 TSWWSYY, CDR2 QGS. CDR3 in amino acids: CALGVCSYATRNWGITGFTDKPIF. Written as DNA, the CDR3 is TGTGCTCTTGGGGTTTGTTCCTACGCTACGAGAAACTGGGGGATAACAGGATTCACCGATAAACCCATCTTT.

Of note for this clone: A far larger clone is only one base removed, so a read error is likely. Within the sample, other DNA sequences also encode this same CDR3. The chain combines TRDV1 with TRDJ1; 10 bases line up with TRDD3. Germline matching of the DNA provided the J gene here, since TCRdb leaves it blank. The V gene's germline CDR1 is TSWWSYY and CDR2 QGS. The CDR3 totals 24 residues. With V trimmed by 2 bases and J by 4 bases, 31 bases remained unmatched. The CDR3 reads CALGEGRSLLKYWGIKNLNDKLIF. Written as DNA, the CDR3 is TGTGCTCTTGGGGAAGGCAGAAGCCTTCTTAAGTACTGGGGGATCAAAAATCTCAACGATAAACTCATCTTT.

Comment on this clone: The protein that TCRdb holds for this DNA derives from a much larger clone and differs from the translated DNA at residue 5, which likely indicates a read error; the protein shown here is translated from the DNA. The genes are TRDV1 and TRDJ1, with 8 bases lining up with TRDD3. CDR3 length: 20 residues. CDR1 and CDR2 (germline): TSWWSYY, QGS. J gave up 4 bases and V 4 bases, and 23 bases lay outside the gene matches. The CDR3 coding sequence is TGTGCTCTTGGGGGACCCCCTTCGGCAGTAGTACTGGGGGCCCTCGATAAACTCATCTTT. Amino acids: CALGGPPSAVVLGALDKLIF.

On this clone itself: TCRdb's entry gives the protein of a much larger clone, which mismatches this DNA's translation at residue 4, likely from a read error; the protein reported here is translated from the DNA. The chain couples TRDV2 to TRDJ1, with 10 bases fitting TRDD3. The J gene, missing from TCRdb, was assigned here through DNA to germline matching. The CDR3 is 19 amino acids. Germline V gene sequence: CDR1 GEAIGNYY, CDR2 EKD. The CDR3 loop reads CACGTVAPLGGYNTDKLIF. In DNA form, the CDR3 reads TGTGCCTGTGGCACCGTGGCTCCTCTTGGGGGATACAATACCGATAAACTCATCTTT.

In the case of this clone: A far larger clone is off by one base, so a read error is likely. Distinct nucleotide sequences in the sample also encode this CDR3. The chain is built from TRDV1 and TRDJ1; maybe TRDD3 (5 bases). The J gene, missing from TCRdb, was assigned here through DNA to germline matching. In germline, CDR1 is TSWWSYY, CDR2 QGS. The CDR3 has 19 amino acids. Trimming removed 5 bases at V and 2 bases at J, with 27 bases between. In nucleotides, the CDR3 is TGTGCTCTTGGGAACTGGAGCCGCGTACTGGAGGGGAATACCGATAAACTCATCTTT. This codes for CALGNWSRVLEGNTDKLIF.

This clone has just a few counts. TCRdb's protein for this DNA is that of a much larger clone and differs from the translation at residue 5, likely a read error; the protein shown is the DNA translation. The chain carries TRDV2 and TRDJ2; D possibly corresponds to TRDD3 (5 bases). The J gene, not given by TCRdb, was assigned here from a germline match of the nucleotide sequence. Trimming stripped 1 base from V and 4 bases from J, with 15 bases between. The CDR3 sequence is 16 residues long. CDR1 is GEAIGNYY and CDR2 is EKD in the germline V gene. The CDR3 is CACDTIGVGETAQLFF. The CDR3 nucleotides read TGTGCCTGTGACACAATTGGGGTGGGAGAGACAGCACAACTCTTCTTT.

At least ten counts were recorded for this clone. It differs at one base from a far larger clone, so likely a read error. The same CDR3 arises from other DNA sequences in this sample as well. The J segment was not called; the V segment is TRDV2; TRDD3, the table's D call, was not compared with the DNA. The CDR3 length is 16 residues. Germline CDR1 and CDR2: GEAIGNYY and EKD. Here the CDR3 DNA reads TGTGCCTGTGACGACTTAGTGGGGGATACGACAGCACAACTCTTCTTC. This encodes CACDDLVGDTTAQLFF.

This clone has ten or more counts. The translation of this DNA and the TCRdb protein of a much larger clone differ at residue 7, probably owing to a read error; the protein shown here is translated from the DNA. The genes are TRDV2 and TRDJ1, with unresolved D. Germline V lookup: CDR1 GEAIGNYY, CDR2 EKD. The CDR3 runs 14 residues. V dropped 0 bases and J dropped 0 bases, with 7 bases sitting between them. CDR3 region: CACDTVAYTDKLIF. In DNA, the CDR3 is TGTGCCTGTGACACCGTAGCGTACACCGATAAACTCATCTTT.

This clone was counted between two and nine times. This likely came from a read error, as a far larger clone is one base away. The chain links TRDV3 to TRDJ1; possible D gene TRDD2, 7 bases. The J gene comes from matching the DNA to germline here; TCRdb lacks it. The germline gives CDR1 TVYSNPD, CDR2 GDNSRS (reference sequence). This CDR3 has 17 amino acids. CDR3 region: CASRFLRRGTATDKLIF. CDR3 sequence (DNA): TGCGCCTCCCGGTTCCTACGACGGGGGACGGCTACCGATAAACTCATCTTT.

Concerning this clone: TCRdb's entry gives the protein of a much larger clone, which mismatches this DNA's translation at residue 19, likely from a read error; the protein reported here is translated from the DNA. The V gene is listed as TRDV1; no J gene was called; TRDD3 is the table's D call, not checked against the DNA. Per the germline V gene, CDR1 is TSWWSYY and CDR2 is QGS. This CDR3 spans 20 amino acids. The CDR3 sequence: CALGELIPTRILGTTDKLTF. CDR3 DNA: TGTGCTCTTGGGGAACTTATTCCTACTCGGATACTGGGGACCACCGATAAACTCACCTTT.

This clone was seen a handful of times. This is likely an artifact of a read error, given a far larger clone one base away. The sample contains more than one DNA sequence encoding this CDR3. CDR3 sequence (DNA): TGTGCTCTTGGGGAACTAGTACCTGGGCCTAACTGGGGGCACCTGGTGGGGCTCATCTTT. Its protein product is CALGELVPGPNWGHLVGLIF. The V gene call reads TRDV1; no J gene was called; TRDD3, the table's D call, was not compared with the DNA. The CDR3 extends over 20 amino acids. The germline V gene encodes CDR1 TSWWSYY and CDR2 QGS.

This chain links TRDV2 with TRDJ2; D possibly matches TRDD2 or TRDD3 (7 bases each). The J gene, left out of TCRdb, was set here by checking the DNA against germline. Germline assignment: CDR1 GEAIGNYY and CDR2 EKD. V was trimmed by 0 bases and J by 3 bases, leaving 22 bases between them. The CDR3 has 19 amino acids. This chain's CDR3 is CACDTGSYGWGGLTAQLFF. CDR3 bases: TGTGCCTGTGACACCGGTTCCTACGGCTGGGGGGGGCTGACAGCACAACTCTTCTTT.

In its sample, this clone was seen many times. With only one base between it and a far larger clone, this is likely a read error. In the same sample, other DNA sequences code for this CDR3. The chain has TRDV2 and TRDJ1; possible D gene TRDD3, 5 bases. The CDR3 is 15 residues long. Germline lookup yields CDR1 GEAIGNYY and CDR2 EKD. The CDR3 coding sequence is TGCGCCTGTGACCAGTGGGGCCTTTACACCGATAAACTCATCTTT. Translated: CACDQWGLYTDKLIF.

This clone was seen a few times. A far larger clone is one nucleotide away, so this likely arose from a read error. Within the sample, other DNA sequences also encode this same CDR3. The chain links TRDV1 to TRDJ2; the match to TRDD3 covers 11 bases. No J gene was available from TCRdb, and it was assigned here by a germline match of the DNA. V trimming: 3 bases; J trimming: 5 bases; junction bases outside the gene matches: 26. Germline loops: CDR1 TSWWSYY, CDR2 QGS. This CDR3 has 23 amino acids. The DNA for the CDR3 is TGTGCTCTTGGGGACCTCCTTCCTACGATTCCGTACTGGGGGATAACCCCAACAGCACAACTCTTCTTT. The encoded protein is CALGDLLPTIPYWGITPTAQLFF.

This clone has more than one count but fewer than ten. For this DNA, TCRdb reports the protein of a much larger clone, which diverges at residue 9, most likely from a read error; the protein presented here is translated directly from the DNA. The chain employs TRDV1 and TRDJ1; TRDD3 agrees at 9 bases. TCRdb offers no J gene call, so here the DNA was matched to germline to obtain one. V shed 0 bases and J 0 bases; nucleotides not matched to a gene: 20. CDR1 TSWWSYY and CDR2 QGS come from the germline V gene. This CDR3 is 22 amino acids long. The CDR3 protein is CALGELEGRYHTGGRYTDKLIF. Written as DNA, the CDR3 is TGTGCTCTTGGGGAACTTGAGGGGCGTTATCATACTGGGGGAAGGTACACCGATAAACTCATCTTT.

This clone was counted at least ten times. This sample also contains other DNA sequences that code for the same CDR3. This chain joins TRDV1 and TRDJ1; no clear D gene. Looked up from germline, CDR1 is TSWWSYY and CDR2 is QGS. V was cut by 6 bases and J by 0 bases, with 26 bases left in between. The length of the CDR3 is 19 residues. The DNA of the CDR3 is TGTGCTCTTGGTCGTCCCCTTGTCGGGACCAAACCTTACACCGATAAACTCATCTTT. Protein product: CALGRPLVGTKPYTDKLIF.

This clone was counted many times. This DNA translates differently at residue 17 from the TCRdb protein, which is that of a much larger clone; a read error is likely, and the protein shown is the DNA's own translation. This chain links TRDV1 with TRDJ1; 9 bases map to TRDD3. This CDR3 region has 19 residues. Germline lookup yields CDR1 TSWWSYY and CDR2 QGS. CDR3 loop: CALGELVSVVLGDTDKPIF. CDR3 in DNA: TGTGCTCTTGGGGAACTAGTATCCGTTGTACTGGGGGACACCGATAAACCCATCTTT.

This clone was detected ten times or more. The protein given by TCRdb reflects a much larger clone and differs at residue 6 from this DNA's translation, likely from a read error; the protein shown is the DNA's translation. V is TRDV2 and J is TRDJ1; the match to TRDD3 covers 10 bases. Germline V lookup: CDR1 GEAIGNYY, CDR2 EKD. V lost 3 bases to trimming and J lost 1 base; unmatched junction nucleotides: 22. The CDR3 sequence is 21 residues long. DNA for the CDR3: TGTGCCTGTGACGCGCACTGGGGGATGACTTCGGGTGCGGGTGGCACCGATAAACTCATCTTT. This sequence encodes CACDAHWGMTSGAGGTDKLIF.

Concerning this clone itself: TCRdb pairs this DNA with a much larger clone's protein that differs at residue 3, likely a read error; the protein shown was translated from the DNA. V gene TRDV1 combines with J gene TRDJ1; possibly TRDD3 for D (6 bases). TCRdb supplies no J gene; here it was assigned by aligning the nucleotide sequence to germline. The CDR3 length is 14 residues. Germline CDR1 is TSWWSYY and CDR2 is QGS. CDR3: CAFGDLTSADKLIF. As DNA, the CDR3 is TGTGCTTTTGGGGATTTAACCAGTGCCGATAAACTCATCTTT.

As concerns this clone: A far larger clone is just one base off, so this is likely a read error. The sample holds other DNA sequences that translate to the same CDR3. The chain uses TRDV3 and TRDJ1; D remains unclear. The J gene is not listed in TCRdb, so it was assigned here from a DNA match to germline. The length of the CDR3 is 15 residues. CDR1 TVYSNPD and CDR2 GDNSRS come from the germline V gene (reference sequence). The CDR3 here is CAFPGDNYYTDKLIF. The CDR3 bases are TGCGCCTTTCCGGGTGACAATTACTACACCGATAAACTCATCTTT.

This clone was detected ten times or more. This likely reflects a read error, since a far larger clone is one base away. V usage is TRDV2 and J usage is TRDJ1; 9 bases agree with TRDD3. This CDR3 has 14 amino acids. Germline CDR1 reads GEAIGNYY; CDR2 reads EKD. The CDR3 nucleotides read TGTGCCTGTGACCCCTGGGGGATCCCCGATAAACTCACCTTT. Translating it yields CACDPWGIPDKLTF.

This rearrangement joins TRDV1 to TRDJ1; TRDD3 aligns across 8 bases. No J segment appears in TCRdb, so it was assigned here by matching the sequence to germline. Germline assignment: CDR1 TSWWSYY and CDR2 QGS. J was trimmed by 8 bases and V by 0 bases; bases with no gene match: 20. This CDR3 spans 19 amino acids. CDR3 DNA: TGTGCTCTTGGGGAACTATTTAAAGGTGGACTGGGGGCGGAGGGGAAACTCATCTTT. Translated, it gives CALGELFKGGLGAEGKLIF.

Note on this clone: A much larger clonotype is one base distant, so this may be a read error. The chain uses TRDV1 and TRDJ1; TRDD3 matches at 10 bases. Here the J gene came from matching the DNA to germline, since TCRdb omits it. With 2 bases clipped from V and 8 bases from J, the junction kept 23 bases outside the gene matches. Per the germline V gene, CDR1 is TSWWSYY and CDR2 is QGS. The CDR3 runs 20 residues. The CDR3 sequence is CALGEDTYGTVGDTPTKLIF. CDR3 in DNA: TGTGCTCTTGGGGAAGATACCTACGGGACTGTGGGGGATACACCGACCAAACTCATCTTT.

In the case of this clone: TCRdb has a much larger clone's protein, which differs at residue 20 from the translation of this DNA, likely because of a read error; what is shown is the protein translated from the DNA. TRDV1 is the V gene, and the J gene was not called; the table calls TRDD3, which could not be checked here. The CDR3 covers 21 residues. Germline V lookup: CDR1 TSWWSYY, CDR2 QGS. DNA of the CDR3: TGTGCTCTTGGGGAACTAGGTAGCTTGTCTACTGGGGGATACATCCCCGATAAACTCACCTTT. Amino acids: CALGELGSLSTGGYIPDKLTF.